The 2 T cell receptor beta chains reported below all come from one sample, sequenced in a study of blood T cell repertoires in COVID-19. Profiled with immunoSEQ multiplex PCR; TCRdb holds only in-frame clones, not every one. The table has some 200,000 clones, more than 65% seen once. The sample taken for sequencing was peripheral blood. The source is a human donor with acute or convalescent COVID-19. The donor label of this sample is uncertain.

The chain couples TRBV6-5 to TRBJ1-1; 7 nucleotides match TRBD1. This CDR3 region has 11 residues. V was clipped by 9 bases and J by 6 bases; unmatched bases: 4. Germline loops: CDR1 MNHEY, CDR2 SVGAGI. Here the CDR3 reads CASWGQSEAFF. DNA for the CDR3: TGTGCCAGTTGGGGACAGTCTGAAGCTTTCTTT.

The chain joins TRBV27 to TRBJ2-7; 9 bases map to TRBD1. This CDR3 contains 19 residues. Per the germline V gene, CDR1 is MNHEY and CDR2 is SMNVEV (reference sequence). V was clipped by 0 bases and J by 4 bases; unmatched bases: 16. This CDR3 is CASSLSGASGTGRTYEQYF. CDR3 coding DNA: TGTGCCAGCAGTTTATCGGGGGCCTCCGGGACAGGGAGGACGTACGAGCAGTACTTC.